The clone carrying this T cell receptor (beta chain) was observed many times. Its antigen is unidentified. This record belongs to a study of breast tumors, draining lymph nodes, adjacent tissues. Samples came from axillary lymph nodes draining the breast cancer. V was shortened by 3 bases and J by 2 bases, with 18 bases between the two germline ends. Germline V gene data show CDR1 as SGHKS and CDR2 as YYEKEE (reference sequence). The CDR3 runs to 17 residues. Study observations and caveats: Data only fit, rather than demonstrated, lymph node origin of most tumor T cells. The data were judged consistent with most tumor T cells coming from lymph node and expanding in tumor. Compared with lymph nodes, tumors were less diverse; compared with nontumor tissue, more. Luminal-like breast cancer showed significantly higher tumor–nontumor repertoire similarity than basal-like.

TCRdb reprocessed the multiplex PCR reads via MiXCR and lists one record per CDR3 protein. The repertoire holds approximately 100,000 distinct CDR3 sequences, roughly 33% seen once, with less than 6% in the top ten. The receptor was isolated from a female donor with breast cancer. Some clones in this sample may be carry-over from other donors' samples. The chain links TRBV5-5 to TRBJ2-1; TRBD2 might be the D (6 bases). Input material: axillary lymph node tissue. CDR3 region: CASSSRTSRSAYNEQFF. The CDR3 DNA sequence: TGTGCCAGCAGCTCGCGAACTAGCCGTTCTGCCTACAATGAGCAGTTCTTC. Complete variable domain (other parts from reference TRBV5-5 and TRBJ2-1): DAGVTQSPTHLIKTRGQQVTLRCSPISGHKSVSWYQQVLGQGPQFIFQYYEKEERGRGNFPDRFSARQFPNYSSELNVNALLLGDSALYLCASSSRTSRSAYNEQFFGPGTRLTVL.